A selection of T cell receptor beta chains follows, all from one sample in a study of blood T cell repertoires in COVID-19. Clones were read by immunoSEQ multiplex PCR, and TCRdb kept only the in-frame ones, dropping some. The repertoire consists of around 77,000 clones, with more than 75% occurring once and the leading ten covering 18%. The sample taken for sequencing was peripheral blood. All receptors come from a human donor in a cohort sampled during active COVID-19. Each CDR3 is given with its conserved first and last residue. A D gene is named only where the DNA matches it firmly. Rows may omit the clone size; those that give it use once, few, many or a size class.

v_call: TRBV9; j_call: TRBJ2-7; clone_size: NA; d_call: NA; cdr3_nt: TGTGCCAGCAGCGCCTTCGGGGATACCTACGAGCAGTACTTC; cdr3_aa: CASSAFGDTYEQYF
v_call: TRBV4-1; j_call: TRBJ2-5; clone_size: NA; d_call: TRBD2; cdr3_nt: TGCGCCAGCAGCCAACTAGCGGGGCAAGAGACCCAGTACTTC; cdr3_aa: CASSQLAGQETQYF
v_call: TRBV19; j_call: TRBJ1-5; clone_size: NA; d_call: TRBD1; cdr3_nt: TGTGCCCCCCGGGACAGGGGAATTTGGAACAATCAGCCCCAGCATTTT; cdr3_aa: CAPRDRGIWNNQPQHF
v_call: TRBV7-2; j_call: TRBJ1-2; clone_size: NA; d_call: TRBD1; cdr3_nt: TGTGCCAGCAGCCCGGACAGGGACGGCTACACCTTC; cdr3_aa: CASSPDRDGYTF
v_call: TRBV5-4; j_call: TRBJ2-7; clone_size: NA; d_call: TRBD1; cdr3_nt: TGTGCCAGCAGCACCCCGACAGGGGGCTACGAGCAGTACTTC; cdr3_aa: CASSTPTGGYEQYF
v_call: TRBV4-1; j_call: TRBJ2-7; clone_size: NA; d_call: TRBD2; cdr3_nt: TGCGCCAGCAGCCAAGGGCTGCTAGCGGGGAACTACGAGCAGTACTTC; cdr3_aa: CASSQGLLAGNYEQYF
v_call: TRBV6-5; j_call: TRBJ2-7; clone_size: NA; d_call: NA; cdr3_nt: TGTGCCTCCCAGGACTACTCCTACGAGCAGTACTTC; cdr3_aa: CASQDYSYEQYF
v_call: TRBV9; j_call: TRBJ2-3; clone_size: NA; d_call: NA; cdr3_nt: TGTGCCAGCAGCGAGGGGTTGGTCGGGGATACGCAGTATTTT; cdr3_aa: CASSEGLVGDTQYF
v_call: TRBV18; j_call: TRBJ2-5; clone_size: NA; d_call: NA; cdr3_nt: TGTGCCAGCTCAGTTCCGGGTACTCAAGAGACCCAGTACTTC; cdr3_aa: CASSVPGTQETQYF
v_call: TRBV27; j_call: TRBJ2-7; clone_size: NA; d_call: TRBD2; cdr3_nt: TGTGCCAGCAGTCCCATAGCGGGGGGCATCGGCGAGCAGTACTTC; cdr3_aa: CASSPIAGGIGEQYF
v_call: TRBV30; j_call: TRBJ2-5; clone_size: NA; d_call: NA; cdr3_nt: TGTGCCTGCGGACAGCAAAACCAAGAGACCCAGTACTTC; cdr3_aa: CACGQQNQETQYF
v_call: TRBV10-3; j_call: TRBJ1-5; clone_size: once; d_call: TRBD1; cdr3_nt: TGTGCCATCACCCAGGGGGGAGGTCAGCCCCAGCATTTT; cdr3_aa: CAITQGGGQPQHF
v_call: TRBV7-6; j_call: TRBJ1-2; clone_size: few; d_call: NA; cdr3_nt: TGTGCCAGCAGCACGGGGGTTCGGGGTGGCTACACCTTC; cdr3_aa: CASSTGVRGGYTF
v_call: TRBV5-4; j_call: TRBJ1-2; clone_size: NA; d_call: TRBD1; cdr3_nt: TGTGCCAGCAGCTTATTAGGGACAGATGGCTACACCTTC; cdr3_aa: CASSLLGTDGYTF
v_call: TRBV10-3; j_call: TRBJ2-5; clone_size: NA; d_call: NA; cdr3_nt: TGTGCCATCCTAGACAGCCAAGAGACCCAGTACTTC; cdr3_aa: CAILDSQETQYF
v_call: TRBV6-5; j_call: TRBJ1-2; clone_size: NA; d_call: TRBD1; cdr3_nt: TGTGCCAGCAGTAGACAGGGTGGTCTGGGATATGGCTACACCTTC; cdr3_aa: CASSRQGGLGYGYTF
v_call: TRBV5-8; j_call: TRBJ2-2; clone_size: once; d_call: TRBD2; cdr3_nt: TGTGCCAGCAGCAAACCGGGACTAGCGGTGTGGGAGCTGTTTTTT; cdr3_aa: CASSKPGLAVWELFF
v_call: TRBV30; j_call: TRBJ2-2; clone_size: few; d_call: NA; cdr3_nt: TGTGCTGGAGTTCGGGGGTTCTCGAACACCGGGGAGCTGTTTTTT; cdr3_aa: CAGVRGFSNTGELFF
v_call: TRBV4-1; j_call: TRBJ2-7; clone_size: NA; d_call: NA; cdr3_nt: TGCGCCAGCAGCCAAGAAACTACCTACGAGCAGTACTTC; cdr3_aa: CASSQETTYEQYF
v_call: TRBV9; j_call: TRBJ2-5; clone_size: NA; d_call: TRBD2; cdr3_nt: TGTGCCAGCAGCCCAGGACTAGCGGGGGGTAGGCAAGAGACCCAGTACTTC; cdr3_aa: CASSPGLAGGRQETQYF
v_call: TRBV10-1; j_call: TRBJ1-1; clone_size: few; d_call: NA; cdr3_nt: TGCGCCAGCAGTGGTCCTGGGAGAGCTGAAGCTTTCTTT; cdr3_aa: CASSGPGRAEAFF
v_call: TRBV19; j_call: TRBJ1-5; clone_size: NA; d_call: TRBD1; cdr3_nt: TGTGCCAGTAGTACCGGGACAGGGGAGGCCACTAGCAATCAGCCCCAGCATTTT; cdr3_aa: CASSTGTGEATSNQPQHF
v_call: TRBV3-1/TRBV3-2; j_call: TRBJ2-7; clone_size: once; d_call: NA; cdr3_nt: TGTGCCAGCAGCCAAGGGGGAGCAACGGGAGAGCAGTACTTC; cdr3_aa: CASSQGGATGEQYF
v_call: TRBV11-2; j_call: TRBJ1-2; clone_size: NA; d_call: NA; cdr3_nt: TGTGCCAGCAGCTTAGATCTAGGGAGCTACGGCTACACCTTC; cdr3_aa: CASSLDLGSYGYTF
v_call: TRBV5-1; j_call: TRBJ1-2; clone_size: NA; d_call: NA; cdr3_nt: TGCGCCAGCTCACCTGCGTTGACAGGCGGCTACACCTTC; cdr3_aa: CASSPALTGGYTF
v_call: TRBV29-1; j_call: TRBJ2-6; clone_size: NA; d_call: NA; cdr3_nt: TGCAGCGTTGAAGATTTGGGGGGTGACTCTGGGGCCAACGTCCTGACTTTC; cdr3_aa: CSVEDLGGDSGANVLTF
v_call: TRBV5-5; j_call: TRBJ2-7; clone_size: NA; d_call: TRBD2; cdr3_nt: TGTGCCAGCAGCCAGATAGCGGGGAGCCTCTACGAGCAGTACTTC; cdr3_aa: CASSQIAGSLYEQYF
v_call: TRBV6-5; j_call: TRBJ1-1; clone_size: NA; d_call: NA; cdr3_nt: TGTGCCAGCACCGTGGGGGGGGTAAGTACTGAAGCTTTCTTT; cdr3_aa: CASTVGGVSTEAFF
v_call: TRBV9; j_call: TRBJ2-2; clone_size: once; d_call: NA; cdr3_nt: TGTGCCAGCAGTTTCGGGGGAAGAGGGGCGAACACCGGGGAGCTGTTTTTT; cdr3_aa: CASSFGGRGANTGELFF
v_call: TRBV7-9; j_call: TRBJ2-7; clone_size: NA; d_call: TRBD2; cdr3_nt: TGTGCCAGCAGCTCGCCCCTAGCGGGGTACGAGCAGTACTTC; cdr3_aa: CASSSPLAGYEQYF
v_call: TRBV4-2; j_call: TRBJ2-5; clone_size: NA; d_call: NA; cdr3_nt: TGTGCCAGCAGCCAAGGTCGAGAGCAAGAGACCCAGTACTTC; cdr3_aa: CASSQGREQETQYF
v_call: TRBV10-3; j_call: TRBJ2-7; clone_size: NA; d_call: NA; cdr3_nt: TGTGCCACCGGATCGCGACTTGACGAGCAGTACTTC; cdr3_aa: CATGSRLDEQYF
v_call: TRBV3-1/TRBV3-2; j_call: TRBJ1-2; clone_size: once; d_call: NA; cdr3_nt: TGTGCCAGCAGCCAGATCACAAACAATGGCTACACCTTC; cdr3_aa: CASSQITNNGYTF
v_call: TRBV11-2; j_call: TRBJ2-7; clone_size: NA; d_call: NA; cdr3_nt: TGTGCCAGCAGCCGAGGAGGTAGCTACGAGCAGTACTTC; cdr3_aa: CASSRGGSYEQYF
v_call: TRBV5-1; j_call: TRBJ2-7; clone_size: once; d_call: NA; cdr3_nt: TGCGCCAGCAGCAATAAAGCGACCAGCGAGCAGTACTTC; cdr3_aa: CASSNKATSEQYF
v_call: TRBV3-1/TRBV3-2; j_call: TRBJ1-6; clone_size: NA; d_call: NA; cdr3_nt: TGTGCCAGCAGCCAGGGCAGTTTCGGTTCACCCCTCCACTTT; cdr3_aa: CASSQGSFGSPLHF
v_call: TRBV11-2; j_call: TRBJ1-2; clone_size: once; d_call: TRBD1; cdr3_nt: TGTGCCAGCAGACCTGGACAGGGCGACTATGGCTACACCTTC; cdr3_aa: CASRPGQGDYGYTF
v_call: TRBV18; j_call: TRBJ1-5; clone_size: NA; d_call: TRBD1; cdr3_nt: TGTGCCAGCACGAGCGACAGGGATAATCAGCCCCAGCATTTT; cdr3_aa: CASTSDRDNQPQHF
v_call: TRBV30; j_call: TRBJ1-1; clone_size: NA; d_call: NA; cdr3_nt: TGTGCCTGGAGTAAGGGGCTGGGCACTGAAGCTTTCTTT; cdr3_aa: CAWSKGLGTEAFF
v_call: TRBV30; j_call: TRBJ2-5; clone_size: NA; d_call: NA; cdr3_nt: TGTGCCTGGAGTGATGGGACGGAGGGGGAGACCCAGTACTTC; cdr3_aa: CAWSDGTEGETQYF
v_call: TRBV3-1/TRBV3-2; j_call: TRBJ2-2; clone_size: NA; d_call: NA; cdr3_nt: TGTGCCAGCAGCCAAGGCGGAGCTCGTCATTCCGGGGAGCTGTTTTTT; cdr3_aa: CASSQGGARHSGELFF
v_call: TRBV4-1; j_call: TRBJ2-7; clone_size: NA; d_call: NA; cdr3_nt: TGCGCCAGCAGCCCCCGACAGGTCGTCAGTTTTAATTACGAGCAGTACTTC; cdr3_aa: CASSPRQVVSFNYEQYF
v_call: TRBV28; j_call: TRBJ1-5; clone_size: NA; d_call: NA; cdr3_nt: TGTGCCAGCAGTTTAGGCCTTAGCAATCAGCCCCAGCATTTT; cdr3_aa: CASSLGLSNQPQHF
v_call: TRBV2; j_call: TRBJ1-1; clone_size: NA; d_call: TRBD1; cdr3_nt: TGTGCCAGCGGACGGACAGGGGGCCCTTTCTTT; cdr3_aa: CASGRTGGPFF
v_call: TRBV24-1; j_call: TRBJ2-3; clone_size: NA; d_call: NA; cdr3_nt: TGTGCCACCAGTGACCCTCGACCGGGGTTCGCAGATACGCAGTATTTT; cdr3_aa: CATSDPRPGFADTQYF
v_call: TRBV5-5; j_call: TRBJ1-2; clone_size: NA; d_call: NA; cdr3_nt: TGTGCCAGCAGCATCGGGACACAAAGTAACTATGGCTACACCTTC; cdr3_aa: CASSIGTQSNYGYTF
v_call: TRBV2; j_call: TRBJ2-2; clone_size: NA; d_call: NA; cdr3_nt: TGTGCCAGCCTTTCTACAGGTGCCGGGGAGCTGTTTTTT; cdr3_aa: CASLSTGAGELFF
v_call: TRBV7-9; j_call: TRBJ1-1; clone_size: NA; d_call: NA; cdr3_nt: TGTGCCAGCAGCCCCCACGGGGCGGGGTACACTGAAGCTTTCTTT; cdr3_aa: CASSPHGAGYTEAFF
v_call: TRBV12-3/TRBV12-4; j_call: TRBJ1-2; clone_size: NA; d_call: NA; cdr3_nt: TGTGCCAGCAGCCCGGGCTATGGCTACACCTTC; cdr3_aa: CASSPGYGYTF
v_call: TRBV3-1/TRBV3-2; j_call: TRBJ2-5; clone_size: NA; d_call: TRBD1; cdr3_nt: TGTGCCAGCAGCCAAGATTGGGGGACAGGGACAGAGACCCAGTACTTC; cdr3_aa: CASSQDWGTGTETQYF
v_call: TRBV7-2; j_call: TRBJ1-5; clone_size: NA; d_call: TRBD1; cdr3_nt: TGTGCCAGCAGCTTAGTAGGGACAGAACTTTATAGCAATCAGCCCCAGCATTTT; cdr3_aa: CASSLVGTELYSNQPQHF
v_call: TRBV18; j_call: TRBJ2-7; clone_size: NA; d_call: NA; cdr3_nt: TGTGCCAGCTCACCGCCGCGGACAGAGGGCTTTGAGCAGTACTTC; cdr3_aa: CASSPPRTEGFEQYF